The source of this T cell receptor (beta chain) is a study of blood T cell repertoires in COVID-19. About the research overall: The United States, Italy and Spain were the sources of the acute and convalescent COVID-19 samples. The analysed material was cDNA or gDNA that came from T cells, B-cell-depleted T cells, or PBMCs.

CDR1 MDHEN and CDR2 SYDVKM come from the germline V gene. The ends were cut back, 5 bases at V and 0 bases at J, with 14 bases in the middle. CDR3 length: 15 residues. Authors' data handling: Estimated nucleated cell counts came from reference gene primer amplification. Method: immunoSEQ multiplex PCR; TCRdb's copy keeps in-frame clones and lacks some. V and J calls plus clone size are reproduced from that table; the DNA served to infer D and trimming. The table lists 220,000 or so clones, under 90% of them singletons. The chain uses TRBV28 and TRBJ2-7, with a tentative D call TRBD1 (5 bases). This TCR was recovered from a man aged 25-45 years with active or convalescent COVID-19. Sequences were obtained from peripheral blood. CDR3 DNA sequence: TGTGCCAGCAGTGTATCTAACAGGAACTCCTACGAGCAGTACTTC. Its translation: CASSVSNRNSYEQYF.